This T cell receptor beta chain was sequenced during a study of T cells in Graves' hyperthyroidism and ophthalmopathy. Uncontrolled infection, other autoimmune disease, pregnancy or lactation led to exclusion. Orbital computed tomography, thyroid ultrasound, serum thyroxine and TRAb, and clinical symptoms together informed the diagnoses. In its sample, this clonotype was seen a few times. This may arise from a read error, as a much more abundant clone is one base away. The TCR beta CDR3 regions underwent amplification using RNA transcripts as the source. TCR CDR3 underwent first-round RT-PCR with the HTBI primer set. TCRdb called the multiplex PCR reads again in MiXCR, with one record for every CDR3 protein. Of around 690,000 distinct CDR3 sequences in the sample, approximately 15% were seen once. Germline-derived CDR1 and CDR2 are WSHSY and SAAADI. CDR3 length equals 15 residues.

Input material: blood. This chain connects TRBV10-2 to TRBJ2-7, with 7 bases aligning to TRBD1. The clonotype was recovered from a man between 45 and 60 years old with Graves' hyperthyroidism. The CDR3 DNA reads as TGCGCCAACAGTGAAGGGGCAGGGGGAATCTACGAGCAGTACTTC. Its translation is CANSEGAGGIYEQYF.